Given below is one TCR beta chain in context. Its antigen is still unknown. V shed 6 bases, J shed 1 base, and the junction held 9 bases outside the gene matches. CDR3 length equals 16 residues. The sample belongs to a study of glioma-infiltrating T cells. Overall study findings and caveats: Only very few CDR3 sequences appeared in both tissue and blood. Above-expected tissue-blood divergence occurred in all gliomas, most in low-grade ones.

TCR alpha and beta CDR3 regions were amplified from RNA using iRepertoire nested multiplex PCR. For one-step reverse transcription and amplification, about 85-400 ng of tissue mRNA or PBMC total RNA was used. TCRdb reanalysed the multiplex PCR reads using MiXCR and keeps one entry per CDR3 protein. The sample records 150,000 or so distinct CDR3 sequences, about 39% being singletons. Specimen: glioma tissue, nonneoplastic brain tissue, or PBMCs (not recorded which). The rearrangement uses TRBV12-3 or TRBV12-4 and TRBJ1-1, with TRBD1 matching over 9 bases. This clonotype was sampled from a human donor with low-grade glioma or glioblastoma, undergoing nonglioma brain surgery, or in good health (not recorded which). The CDR3 protein is CASSPGTGYSNTEAFF. The CDR3 bases are TGTGCCAGCAGCCCGGGGACAGGGTATTCGAACACTGAAGCTTTCTTT.